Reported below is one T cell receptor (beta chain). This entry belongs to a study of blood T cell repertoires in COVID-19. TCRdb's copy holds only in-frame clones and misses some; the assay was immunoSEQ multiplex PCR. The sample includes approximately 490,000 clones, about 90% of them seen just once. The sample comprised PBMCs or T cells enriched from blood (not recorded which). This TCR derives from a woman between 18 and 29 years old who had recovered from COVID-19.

The CDR3 sequence: CASTPTGSSTEAFF. In nucleotides, the CDR3 is TGTGCCAGCACACCCACAGGGTCCAGCACTGAAGCTTTCTTT. The chain employs TRBV2 and TRBJ1-1, with TRBD1 as a possible D gene (6 bases). The germline CDR1 and CDR2 sequences are SNHLY and FYNNEI. Trimming pared 7 bases from V and 4 bases from J, leaving 16 bases between. The CDR3 covers 14 residues.